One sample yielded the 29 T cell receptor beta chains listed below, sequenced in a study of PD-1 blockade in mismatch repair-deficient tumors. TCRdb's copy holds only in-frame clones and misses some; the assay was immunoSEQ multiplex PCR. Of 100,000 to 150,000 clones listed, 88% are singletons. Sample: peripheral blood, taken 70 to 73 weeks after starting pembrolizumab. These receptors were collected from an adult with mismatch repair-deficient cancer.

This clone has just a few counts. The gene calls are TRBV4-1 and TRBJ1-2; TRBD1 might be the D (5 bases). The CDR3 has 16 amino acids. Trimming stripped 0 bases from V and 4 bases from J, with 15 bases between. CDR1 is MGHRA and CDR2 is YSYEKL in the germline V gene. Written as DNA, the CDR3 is TGCGCCAGCAGCCAAGAAGAGGGGAGACCTGGCTATGGCTACACCTTC. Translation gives CASSQEEGRPGYGYTF.

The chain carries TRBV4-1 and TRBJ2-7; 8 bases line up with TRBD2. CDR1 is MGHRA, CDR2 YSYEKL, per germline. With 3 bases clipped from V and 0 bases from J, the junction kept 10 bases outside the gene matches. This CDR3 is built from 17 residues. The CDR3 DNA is TGCGCCAGCAGCCAGGAGGTAGCGGGACTCTTCTCCTACGAGCAGTACTTC. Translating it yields CASSQEVAGLFSYEQYF.

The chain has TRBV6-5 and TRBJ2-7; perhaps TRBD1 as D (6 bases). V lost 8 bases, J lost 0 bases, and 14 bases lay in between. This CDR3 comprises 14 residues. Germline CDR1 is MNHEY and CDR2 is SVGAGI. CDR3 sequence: CASGYRDLSYEQYF. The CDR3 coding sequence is TGTGCCAGCGGGTACAGGGACCTCTCCTACGAGCAGTACTTC.

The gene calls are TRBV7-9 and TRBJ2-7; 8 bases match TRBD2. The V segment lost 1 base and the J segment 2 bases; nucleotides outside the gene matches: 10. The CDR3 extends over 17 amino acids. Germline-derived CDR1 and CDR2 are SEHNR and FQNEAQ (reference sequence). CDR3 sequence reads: CASSLERDSGATYEQYF. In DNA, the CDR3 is TGTGCCAGCAGCTTAGAGAGGGATAGCGGGGCTACCTACGAGCAGTACTTC.

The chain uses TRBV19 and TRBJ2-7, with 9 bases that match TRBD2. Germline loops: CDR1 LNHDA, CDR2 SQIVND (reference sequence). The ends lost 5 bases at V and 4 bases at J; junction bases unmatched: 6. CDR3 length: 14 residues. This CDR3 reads CASSLAGGRYEQYF. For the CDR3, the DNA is TGTGCCAGTAGTCTGGCGGGAGGGCGTTACGAGCAGTACTTC.

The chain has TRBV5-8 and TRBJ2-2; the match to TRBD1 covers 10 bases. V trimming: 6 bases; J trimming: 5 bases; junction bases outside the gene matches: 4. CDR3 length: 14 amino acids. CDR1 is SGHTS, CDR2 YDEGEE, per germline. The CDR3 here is CASTGDRGTGELFF. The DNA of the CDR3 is TGTGCCAGCACCGGGGACAGGGGTACCGGGGAGCTGTTTTTT.

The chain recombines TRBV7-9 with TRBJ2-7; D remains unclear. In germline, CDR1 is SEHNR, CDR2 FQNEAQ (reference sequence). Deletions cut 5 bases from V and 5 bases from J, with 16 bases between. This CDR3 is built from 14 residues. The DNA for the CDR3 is TGTGCCAGCAGCCCTACCTCGGAGTACCACGAGCAGTACTTC. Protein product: CASSPTSEYHEQYF.

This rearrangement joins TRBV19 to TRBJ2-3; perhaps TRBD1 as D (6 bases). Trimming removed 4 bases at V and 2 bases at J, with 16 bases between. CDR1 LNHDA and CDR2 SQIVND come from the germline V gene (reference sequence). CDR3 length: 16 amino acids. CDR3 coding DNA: TGTGCCAGTAGTACCCCGGACAGTTTTCCCACAGATACGCAGTATTTT. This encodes CASSTPDSFPTDTQYF.

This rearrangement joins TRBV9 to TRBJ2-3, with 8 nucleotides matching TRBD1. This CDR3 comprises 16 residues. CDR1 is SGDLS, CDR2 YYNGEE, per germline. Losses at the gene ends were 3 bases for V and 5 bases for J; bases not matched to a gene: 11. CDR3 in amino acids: CASSASMDRVQDTQYF. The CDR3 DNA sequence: TGTGCCAGCAGCGCCTCTATGGACAGGGTTCAAGATACGCAGTATTTT.

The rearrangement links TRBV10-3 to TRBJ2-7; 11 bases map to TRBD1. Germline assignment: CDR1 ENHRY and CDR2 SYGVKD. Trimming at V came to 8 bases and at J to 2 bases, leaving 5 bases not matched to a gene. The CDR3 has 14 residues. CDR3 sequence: CAIQLGQGAYEQYF. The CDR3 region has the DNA TGTGCCATCCAACTGGGACAGGGGGCCTACGAGCAGTACTTC.

In DNA, the CDR3 is TGTGCCTGGAGTGTAGACACAACCTACGAGCAGTACTTC. As protein: CAWSVDTTYEQYF. The rearrangement links TRBV30 to TRBJ2-7; D gene uncertain. With 0 bases removed from V and 2 bases from J, the gap between germline ends came to 8 bases. The CDR3 is made up of 13 amino acids. In germline, CDR1 is GTSNPN, CDR2 SVGIG (reference sequence).

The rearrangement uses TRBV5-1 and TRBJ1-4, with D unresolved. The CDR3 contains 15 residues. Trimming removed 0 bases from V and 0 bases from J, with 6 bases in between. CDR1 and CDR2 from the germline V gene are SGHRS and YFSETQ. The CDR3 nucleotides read TGCGCCAGCAGCTTGGGACGGGCAACTAATGAAAAACTGTTTTTT. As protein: CASSLGRATNEKLFF.

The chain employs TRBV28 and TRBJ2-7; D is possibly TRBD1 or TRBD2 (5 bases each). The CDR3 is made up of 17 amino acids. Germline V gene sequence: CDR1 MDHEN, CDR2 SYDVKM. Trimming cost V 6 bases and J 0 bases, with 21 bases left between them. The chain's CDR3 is CASSQGLGRAGSYEQYF. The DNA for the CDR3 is TGTGCCAGCAGCCAAGGACTGGGCAGGGCGGGCTCCTACGAGCAGTACTTC.

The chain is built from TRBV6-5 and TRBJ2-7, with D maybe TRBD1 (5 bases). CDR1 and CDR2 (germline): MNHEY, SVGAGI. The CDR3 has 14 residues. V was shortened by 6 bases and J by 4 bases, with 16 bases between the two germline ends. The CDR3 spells CASRRQNSRYEQYF. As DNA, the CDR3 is TGTGCCAGCAGGAGACAGAACAGCAGGTACGAGCAGTACTTC.

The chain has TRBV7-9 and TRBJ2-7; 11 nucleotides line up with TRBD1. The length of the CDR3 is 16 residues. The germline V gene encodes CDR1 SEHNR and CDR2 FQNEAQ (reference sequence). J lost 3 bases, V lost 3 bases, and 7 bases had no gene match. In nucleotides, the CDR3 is TGTGCCAGCAGCTTCGGACCGGGACAGGGGGACTACGAGCAGTACTTC. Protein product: CASSFGPGQGDYEQYF.

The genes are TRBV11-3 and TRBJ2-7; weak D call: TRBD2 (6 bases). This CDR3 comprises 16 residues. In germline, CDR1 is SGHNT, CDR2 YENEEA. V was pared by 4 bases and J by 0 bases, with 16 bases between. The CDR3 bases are TGTGCCAGCAGCTCGAAGGAGGGGCGGTCCTCCTACGAGCAGTACTTC. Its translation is CASSSKEGRSSYEQYF.

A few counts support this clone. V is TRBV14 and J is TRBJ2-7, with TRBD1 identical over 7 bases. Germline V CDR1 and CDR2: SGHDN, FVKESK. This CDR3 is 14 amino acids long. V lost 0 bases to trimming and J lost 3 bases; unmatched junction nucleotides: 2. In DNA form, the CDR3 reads TGTGCCAGCAGCCAAGACCGGGACAGCTACGAGCAGTACTTC. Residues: CASSQDRDSYEQYF.

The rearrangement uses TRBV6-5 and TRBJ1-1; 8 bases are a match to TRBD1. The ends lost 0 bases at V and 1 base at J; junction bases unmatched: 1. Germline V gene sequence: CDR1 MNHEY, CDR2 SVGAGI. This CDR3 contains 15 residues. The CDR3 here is CASSYSDRENTEAFF. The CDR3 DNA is TGTGCCAGCAGTTACTCGGACAGGGAGAACACTGAAGCTTTCTTT.

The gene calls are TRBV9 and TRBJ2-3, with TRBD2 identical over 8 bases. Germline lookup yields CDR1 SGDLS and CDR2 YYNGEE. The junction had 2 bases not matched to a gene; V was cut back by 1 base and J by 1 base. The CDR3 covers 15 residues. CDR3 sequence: CASSVLLAGTDTQYF. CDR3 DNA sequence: TGTGCCAGCAGCGTACTACTAGCGGGCACAGATACGCAGTATTTT.

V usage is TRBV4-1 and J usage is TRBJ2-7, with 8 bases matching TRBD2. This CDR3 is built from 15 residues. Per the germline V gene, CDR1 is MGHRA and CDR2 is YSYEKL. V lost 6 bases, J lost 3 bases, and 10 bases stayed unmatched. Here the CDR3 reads CASSSSGTRLYEQYF. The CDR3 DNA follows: TGCGCCAGCAGTTCCTCCGGGACTAGACTCTACGAGCAGTACTTC.

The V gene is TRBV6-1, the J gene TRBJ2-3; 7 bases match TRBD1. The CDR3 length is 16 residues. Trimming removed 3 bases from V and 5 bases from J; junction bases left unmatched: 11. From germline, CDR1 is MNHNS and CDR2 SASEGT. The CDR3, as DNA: TGTGCCAGCAGTGAGGTTCCCCCAGGGGGAGTAGATACGCAGTATTTT. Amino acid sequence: CASSEVPPGGVDTQYF.

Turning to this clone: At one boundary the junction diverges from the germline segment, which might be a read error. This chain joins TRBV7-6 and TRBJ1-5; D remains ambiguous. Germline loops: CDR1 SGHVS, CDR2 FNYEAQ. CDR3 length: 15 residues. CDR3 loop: CASSYDGEGDQPQHF. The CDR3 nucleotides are TGTGCCAGCAGCTACGACGGGGAGGGCGATCAGCCCCAGCATTTC. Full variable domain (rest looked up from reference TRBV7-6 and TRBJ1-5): GAGVSQSPRYKVTKRGQDVALRCDPISGHVSLYWYRQALGQGPEFLTYFNYEAQQDKSGLPNDRFSAERPEGSISTLTIQRTEQRDSAMYRCASSYDGEGDQPQHFGDGTRLSIL.

Here the CDR3 DNA reads TGTGCCAGCAGTTTGGTTGGCGGGAGGGCCCATGAGCAGTTCTTC. It is translated as CASSLVGGRAHEQFF. The J gene is TRBJ2-1, the V gene TRBV27, with TRBD2 matching over 9 bases. The CDR3 consists of 15 residues. Germline-derived CDR1 and CDR2 are MNHEY and SMNVEV (reference sequence). The V gene end was trimmed by 3 bases and the J gene end by 8 bases; junction bases not matched to a gene: 8.

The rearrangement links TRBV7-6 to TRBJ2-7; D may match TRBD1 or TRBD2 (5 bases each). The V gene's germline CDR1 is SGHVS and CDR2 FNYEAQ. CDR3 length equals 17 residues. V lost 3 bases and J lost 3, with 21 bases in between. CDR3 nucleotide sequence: TGTGCCAGCAGCTTCGGGGCGGATCGGGACCTATACTACGAGCAGTACTTC. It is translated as CASSFGADRDLYYEQYF.

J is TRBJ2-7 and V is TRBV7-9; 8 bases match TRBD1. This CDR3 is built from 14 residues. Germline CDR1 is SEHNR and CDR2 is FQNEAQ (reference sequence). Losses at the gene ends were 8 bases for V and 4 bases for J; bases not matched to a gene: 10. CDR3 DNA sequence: TGTGCCAGCTCGAGGGTCCAGGGGGCATACGAGCAGTACTTC. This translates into CASSRVQGAYEQYF.

The CDR3 DNA sequence: TGTGCTAGTGGTGCCGGGACAGGGAGGTGGGGATCTAATGAAAAACTGTTTTTT. It is translated as CASGAGTGRWGSNEKLFF. This chain joins TRBV12-5 and TRBJ1-4, with TRBD1 matching over 9 bases. Germline V lookup: CDR1 LGHNT, CDR2 FRNRAP. The CDR3 loop spans 18 amino acids. V lost 5 bases to trimming and J lost 3 bases; unmatched junction nucleotides: 13.

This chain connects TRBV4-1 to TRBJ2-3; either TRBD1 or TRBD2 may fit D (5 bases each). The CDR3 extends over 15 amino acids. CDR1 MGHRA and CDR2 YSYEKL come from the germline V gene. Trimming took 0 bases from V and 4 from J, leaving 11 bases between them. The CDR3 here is CASSQDPGTSDTQYF. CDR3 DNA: TGCGCCAGCAGCCAAGACCCCGGGACCTCAGATACGCAGTATTTT.

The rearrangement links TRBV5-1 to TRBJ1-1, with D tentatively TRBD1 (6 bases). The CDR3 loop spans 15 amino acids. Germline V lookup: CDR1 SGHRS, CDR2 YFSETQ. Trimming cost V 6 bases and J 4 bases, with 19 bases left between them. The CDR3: CASNQGPWAGTEAFF. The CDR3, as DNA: TGCGCCAGCAACCAGGGGCCCTGGGCGGGCACTGAAGCTTTCTTT.

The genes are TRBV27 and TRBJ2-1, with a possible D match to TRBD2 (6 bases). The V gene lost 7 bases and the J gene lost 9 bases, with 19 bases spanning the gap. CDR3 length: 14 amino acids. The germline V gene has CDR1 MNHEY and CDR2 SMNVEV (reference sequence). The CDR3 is CASTGSGAAGEQFF. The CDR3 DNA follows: TGTGCCAGCACTGGTTCGGGAGCAGCGGGTGAGCAGTTCTTC.